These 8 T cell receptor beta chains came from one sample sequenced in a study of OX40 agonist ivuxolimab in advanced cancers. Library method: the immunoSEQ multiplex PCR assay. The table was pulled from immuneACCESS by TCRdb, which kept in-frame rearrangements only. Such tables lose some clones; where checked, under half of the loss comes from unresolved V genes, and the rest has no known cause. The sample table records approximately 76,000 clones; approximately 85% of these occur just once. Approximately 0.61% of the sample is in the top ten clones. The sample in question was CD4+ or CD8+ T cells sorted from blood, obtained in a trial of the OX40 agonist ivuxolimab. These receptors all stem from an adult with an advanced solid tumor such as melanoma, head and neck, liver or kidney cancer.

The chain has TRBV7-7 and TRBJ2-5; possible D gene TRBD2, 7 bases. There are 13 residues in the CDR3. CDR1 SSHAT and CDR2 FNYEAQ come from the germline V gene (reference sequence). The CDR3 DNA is TGTGCTAGCGGCCGATTGGGGGGGGGCCCCCAGTACTTC. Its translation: CASGRLGGGPQYF. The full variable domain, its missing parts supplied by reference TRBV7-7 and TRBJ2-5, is GAGVSQSPRYKVTKRGQDVTLRCDPISSHATLYWYQQALGQGPEFLTYFNYEAQPDKSGLPSDRFSAERPEGSISTLTIQRTEQRDSAMYRCASGRLGGGPQYFGPGTRLLVL.

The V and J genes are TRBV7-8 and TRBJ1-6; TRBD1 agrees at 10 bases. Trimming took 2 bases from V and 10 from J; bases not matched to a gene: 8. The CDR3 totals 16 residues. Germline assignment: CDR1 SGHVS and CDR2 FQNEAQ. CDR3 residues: CASSLQSPTGGSPLHF. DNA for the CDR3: TGTGCCAGCAGCTTACAATCCCCGACAGGGGGCTCACCCCTCCACTTT.

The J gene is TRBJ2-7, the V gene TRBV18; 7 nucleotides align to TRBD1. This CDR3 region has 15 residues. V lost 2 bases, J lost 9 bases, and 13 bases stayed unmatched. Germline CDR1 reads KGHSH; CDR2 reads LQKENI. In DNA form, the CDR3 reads TGTGCCAGCTCACCAAACCGGGACAGCCGTTTACCGCAGTACTTC. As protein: CASSPNRDSRLPQYF.

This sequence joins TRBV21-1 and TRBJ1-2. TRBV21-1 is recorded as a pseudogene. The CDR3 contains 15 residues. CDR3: CASSKTVGSNYGYTF. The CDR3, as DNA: TGTGCCAGCAGCAAAACTGTCGGATCCAACTATGGCTACACCTTC.

The CDR3 loop is CASSIGPSTDTQYF. In nucleotides, the CDR3 is TGTGCCAGCAGCATAGGACCCAGCACAGATACGCAGTATTTT. The V gene is TRBV6-6, the J gene TRBJ2-3; no reliable D call. The CDR3 contains 14 residues. Germline CDR1 MNHNY, CDR2 SVGAGI (reference sequence). V dropped 6 bases and J dropped 0 bases, with 10 bases sitting between them.

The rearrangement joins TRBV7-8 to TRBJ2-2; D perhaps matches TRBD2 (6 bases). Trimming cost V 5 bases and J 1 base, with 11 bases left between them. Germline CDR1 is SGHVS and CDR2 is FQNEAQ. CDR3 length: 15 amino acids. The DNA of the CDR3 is TGTGCCAGCAGCCCGCCGGGACTGAACACCGGGGAGCTGTTTTTT. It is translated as CASSPPGLNTGELFF.

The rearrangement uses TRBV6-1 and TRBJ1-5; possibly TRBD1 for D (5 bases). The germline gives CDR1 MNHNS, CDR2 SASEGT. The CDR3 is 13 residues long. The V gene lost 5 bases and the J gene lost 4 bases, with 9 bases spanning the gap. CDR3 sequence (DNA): TGTGCCAGCAGTTGGGGGGGAAATCAGCCCCAGCATTTT. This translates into CASSWGGNQPQHF.

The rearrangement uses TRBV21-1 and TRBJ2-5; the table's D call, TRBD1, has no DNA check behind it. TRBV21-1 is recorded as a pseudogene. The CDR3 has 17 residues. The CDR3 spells CASSNLYREKYQETQYF. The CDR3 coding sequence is TGTGCCAGCAGCAATCTATACAGGGAAAAGTACCAAGAGACCCAGTACTTC.